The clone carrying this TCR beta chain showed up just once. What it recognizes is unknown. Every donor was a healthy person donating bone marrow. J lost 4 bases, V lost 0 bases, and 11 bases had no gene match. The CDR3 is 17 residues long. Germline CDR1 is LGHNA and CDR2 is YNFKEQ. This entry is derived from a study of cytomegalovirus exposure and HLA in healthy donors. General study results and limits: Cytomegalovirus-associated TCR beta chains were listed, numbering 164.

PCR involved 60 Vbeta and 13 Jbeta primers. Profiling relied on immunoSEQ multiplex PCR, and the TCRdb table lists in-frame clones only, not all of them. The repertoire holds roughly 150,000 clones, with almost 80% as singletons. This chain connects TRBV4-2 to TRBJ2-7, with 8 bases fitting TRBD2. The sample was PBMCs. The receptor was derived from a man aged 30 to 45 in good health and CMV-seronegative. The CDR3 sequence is CASSQDSRAGGLYEQYF. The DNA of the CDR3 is TGTGCCAGCAGCCAAGACTCCCGGGCGGGAGGACTTTACGAGCAGTACTTC.